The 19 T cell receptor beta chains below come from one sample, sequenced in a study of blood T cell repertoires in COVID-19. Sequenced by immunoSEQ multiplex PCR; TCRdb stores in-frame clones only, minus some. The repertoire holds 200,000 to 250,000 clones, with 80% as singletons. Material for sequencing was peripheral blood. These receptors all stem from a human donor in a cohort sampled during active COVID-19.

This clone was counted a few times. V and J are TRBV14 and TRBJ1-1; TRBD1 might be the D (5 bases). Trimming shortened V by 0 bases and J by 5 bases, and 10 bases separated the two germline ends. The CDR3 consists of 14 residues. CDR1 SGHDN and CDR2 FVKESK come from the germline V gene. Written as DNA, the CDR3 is TGTGCCAGCAGCCAAGATGTGGGACTAACTGAAGCTTTCTTT. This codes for CASSQDVGLTEAFF.

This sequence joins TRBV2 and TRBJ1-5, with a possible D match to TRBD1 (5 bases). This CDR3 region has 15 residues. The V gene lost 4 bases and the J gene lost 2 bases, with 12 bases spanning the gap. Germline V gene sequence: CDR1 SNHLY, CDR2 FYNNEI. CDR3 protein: CASSAGGGGNQPQHF. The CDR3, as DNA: TGTGCCAGCAGTGCGGGGGGAGGTGGCAATCAGCCCCAGCATTTT.

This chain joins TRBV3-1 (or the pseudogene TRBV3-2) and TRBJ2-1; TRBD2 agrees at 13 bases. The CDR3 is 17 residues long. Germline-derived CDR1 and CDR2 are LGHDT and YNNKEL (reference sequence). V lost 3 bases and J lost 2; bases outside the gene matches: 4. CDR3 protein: CASSQGLAGTTYNEQFF. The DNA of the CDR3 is TGTGCCAGCAGCCAGGGACTAGCGGGGACGACCTACAATGAGCAGTTCTTC.

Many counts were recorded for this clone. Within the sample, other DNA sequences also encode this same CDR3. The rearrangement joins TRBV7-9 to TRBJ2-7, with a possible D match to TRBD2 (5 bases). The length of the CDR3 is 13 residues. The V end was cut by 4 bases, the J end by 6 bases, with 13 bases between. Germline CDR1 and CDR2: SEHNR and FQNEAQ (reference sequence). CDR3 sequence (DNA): TGTGCCAGCAGCTCATGGCTAGCTGGCGAGCAGTACTTC. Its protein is CASSSWLAGEQYF.

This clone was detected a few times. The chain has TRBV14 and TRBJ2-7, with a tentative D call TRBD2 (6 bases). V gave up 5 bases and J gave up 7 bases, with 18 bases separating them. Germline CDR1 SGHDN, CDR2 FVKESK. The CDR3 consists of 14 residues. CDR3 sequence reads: CASSFSRRAGEQYF. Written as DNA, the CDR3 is TGTGCCAGCAGCTTCAGCCGGAGGGCCGGGGAGCAGTACTTC.

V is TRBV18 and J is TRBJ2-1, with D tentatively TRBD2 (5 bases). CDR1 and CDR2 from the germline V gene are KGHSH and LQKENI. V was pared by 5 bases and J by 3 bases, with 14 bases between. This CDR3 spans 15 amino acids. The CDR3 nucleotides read TGTGCCAGCTCATCGGGAAGGTCTGACTACAATGAGCAGTTCTTC. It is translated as CASSSGRSDYNEQFF.

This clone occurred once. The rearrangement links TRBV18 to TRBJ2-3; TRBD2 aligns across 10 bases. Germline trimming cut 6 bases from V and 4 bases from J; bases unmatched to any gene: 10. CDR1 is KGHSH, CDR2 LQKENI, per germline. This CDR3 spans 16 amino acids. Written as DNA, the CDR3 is TGTGCCAGCTCTCAAGAGCGGGGGGGCTTCGCAGATACGCAGTATTTT. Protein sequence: CASSQERGGFADTQYF. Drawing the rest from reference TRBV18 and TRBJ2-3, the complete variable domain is NAGVMQNPRHLVRRRGQEARLRCSPMKGHSHVYWYRQLPEEGLKFMVYLQKENIIDESGMPKERFSAEFPKEGPSILRIQQVVRGDSAAYFCASSQERGGFADTQYFGPGTRLTVL.

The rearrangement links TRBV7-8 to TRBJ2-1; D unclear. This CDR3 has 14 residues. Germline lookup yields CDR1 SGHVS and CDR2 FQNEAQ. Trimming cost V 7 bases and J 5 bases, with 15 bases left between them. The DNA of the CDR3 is TGTGCCAGCACCCTCTACGTAGTAGACAATGAGCAGTTCTTC. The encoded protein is CASTLYVVDNEQFF.

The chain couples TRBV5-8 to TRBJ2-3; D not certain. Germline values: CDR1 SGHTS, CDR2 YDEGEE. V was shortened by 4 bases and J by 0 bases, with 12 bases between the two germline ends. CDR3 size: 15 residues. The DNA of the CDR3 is TGTGCCAGCAGCACATACAGATATAGCACAGATACGCAGTATTTT. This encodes CASSTYRYSTDTQYF.

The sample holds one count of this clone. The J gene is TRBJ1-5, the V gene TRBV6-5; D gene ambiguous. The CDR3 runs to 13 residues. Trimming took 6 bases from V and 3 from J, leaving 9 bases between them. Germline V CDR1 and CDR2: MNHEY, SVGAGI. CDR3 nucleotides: TGTGCCAGCAGCGGACTGTACAATCAGCCCCAGCATTTT. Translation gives CASSGLYNQPQHF.

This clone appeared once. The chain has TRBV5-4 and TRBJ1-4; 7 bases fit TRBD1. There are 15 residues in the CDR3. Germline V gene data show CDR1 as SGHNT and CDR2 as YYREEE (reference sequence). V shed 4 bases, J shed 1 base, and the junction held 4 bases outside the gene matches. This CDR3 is CASSRQGETNEKLFF. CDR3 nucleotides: TGTGCCAGCAGCCGACAGGGAGAAACTAATGAAAAACTGTTTTTT.

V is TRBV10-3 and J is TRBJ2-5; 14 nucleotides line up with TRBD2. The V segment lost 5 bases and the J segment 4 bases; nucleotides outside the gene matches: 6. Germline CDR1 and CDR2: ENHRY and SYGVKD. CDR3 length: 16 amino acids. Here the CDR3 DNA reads TGTGCCATCAGTAAGGGACTAGCGGGAGAAGCAGAGACCCAGTACTTC. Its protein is CAISKGLAGEAETQYF.

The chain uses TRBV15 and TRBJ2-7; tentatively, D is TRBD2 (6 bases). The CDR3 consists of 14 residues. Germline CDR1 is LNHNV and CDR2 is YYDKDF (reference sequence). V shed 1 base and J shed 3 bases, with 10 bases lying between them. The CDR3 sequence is CATSRVGTGYEQYF. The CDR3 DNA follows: TGTGCCACCAGCAGAGTAGGGACTGGCTACGAGCAGTACTTC.

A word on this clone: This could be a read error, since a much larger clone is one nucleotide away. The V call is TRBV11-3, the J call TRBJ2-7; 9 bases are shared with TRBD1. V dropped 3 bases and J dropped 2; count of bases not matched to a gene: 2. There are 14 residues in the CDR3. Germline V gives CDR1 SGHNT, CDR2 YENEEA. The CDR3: CASSFRTGAYEQYF. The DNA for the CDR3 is TGTGCCAGCAGCTTTCGGACAGGGGCCTACGAGCAGTACTTC.

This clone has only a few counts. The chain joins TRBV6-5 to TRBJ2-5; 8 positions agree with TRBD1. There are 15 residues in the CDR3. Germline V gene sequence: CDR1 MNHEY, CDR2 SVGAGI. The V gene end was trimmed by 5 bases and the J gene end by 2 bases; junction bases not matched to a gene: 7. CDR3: CASSINRGWQETQYF. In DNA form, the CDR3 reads TGTGCCAGCAGTATAAACAGGGGGTGGCAAGAGACCCAGTACTTC.

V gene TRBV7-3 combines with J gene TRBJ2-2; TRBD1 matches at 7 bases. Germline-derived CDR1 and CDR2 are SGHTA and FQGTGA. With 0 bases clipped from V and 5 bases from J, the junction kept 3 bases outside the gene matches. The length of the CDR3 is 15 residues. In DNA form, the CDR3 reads TGTGCCAGCAGCTTAACGGGACAGCCTACCGGGGAGCTGTTTTTT. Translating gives CASSLTGQPTGELFF.

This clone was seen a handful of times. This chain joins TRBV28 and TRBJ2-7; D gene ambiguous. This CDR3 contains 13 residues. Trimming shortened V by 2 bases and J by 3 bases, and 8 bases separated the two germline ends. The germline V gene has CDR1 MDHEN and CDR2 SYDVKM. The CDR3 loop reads CASSLPSLYEQYF. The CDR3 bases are TGTGCCAGCAGTTTACCCTCCCTCTACGAGCAGTACTTC.

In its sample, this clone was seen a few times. The CDR3 reads CASSGKAGISRNQPQHF. DNA of the CDR3: TGTGCCAGCAGTGGGAAGGCAGGGATAAGTCGCAATCAGCCCCAGCATTTT. The J gene is TRBJ1-5, the V gene TRBV6-1; weak D call: TRBD1 (5 bases). The CDR3 is 17 residues long. Germline CDR1 reads MNHNS; CDR2 reads SASEGT. The V end was cut by 4 bases, the J end by 2 bases, with 18 bases between.

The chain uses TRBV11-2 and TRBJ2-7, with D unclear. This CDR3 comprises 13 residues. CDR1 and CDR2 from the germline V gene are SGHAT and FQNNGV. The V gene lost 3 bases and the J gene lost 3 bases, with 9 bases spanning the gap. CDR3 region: CASSFTGDYEQYF. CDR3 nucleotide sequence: TGTGCCAGCAGCTTTACGGGTGACTACGAGCAGTACTTC.